The TCR beta chain described here comes from a study of blood T cell repertoires in COVID-19. Using immunoSEQ multiplex PCR, the repertoire was profiled, and TCRdb retains in-frame clones only, with some absent. The table has some 270,000 clones, roughly 85% seen once; the top ten hold approximately 9%. CDR3 length: 16 residues. Germline loops: CDR1 MNHNS, CDR2 SASEGT. The V gene end was trimmed by 0 bases and the J gene end by 3 bases; junction bases not matched to a gene: 5. Participants spanned ages about 18 to 95 years and resided in 20 to 30 US areas. The sequence was collected from a woman in her forties or fifties with acute COVID-19. The chain recombines TRBV6-1 with TRBJ2-7, with 10 nucleotides matching TRBD2. The sample was PBMCs or T cells enriched from blood (not recorded which). For the CDR3, the DNA is TGTGCCAGCAGTGAAGCAACTAGCGGGGCTTTCTACGAGCAGTACTTC. Translation gives CASSEATSGAFYEQYF.